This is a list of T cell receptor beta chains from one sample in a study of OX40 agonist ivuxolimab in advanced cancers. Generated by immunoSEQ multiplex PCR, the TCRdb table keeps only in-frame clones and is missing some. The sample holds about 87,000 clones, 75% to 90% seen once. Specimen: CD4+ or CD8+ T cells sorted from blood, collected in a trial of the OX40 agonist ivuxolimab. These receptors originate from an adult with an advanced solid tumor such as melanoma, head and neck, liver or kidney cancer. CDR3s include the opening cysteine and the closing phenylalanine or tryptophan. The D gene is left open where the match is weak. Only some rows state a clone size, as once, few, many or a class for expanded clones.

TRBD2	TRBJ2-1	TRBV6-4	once	CATSRGGVNEQFF	TGTGCCACCTCTCGCGGGGGGGTTAATGAGCAGTTCTTC
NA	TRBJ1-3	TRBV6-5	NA	CASSFSWDSGNTIYF	TGTGCCAGCAGTTTCTCCTGGGATTCTGGAAACACCATATATTTT
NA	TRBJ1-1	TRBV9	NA	CASSVGRMNTEAFF	TGTGCCAGCAGCGTAGGACGGATGAACACTGAAGCTTTCTTT
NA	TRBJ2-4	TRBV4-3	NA	CASSQGSGVGKNIQYF	TGCGCCAGCAGCCAGGGCTCGGGCGTGGGGAAAAACATTCAGTACTTC
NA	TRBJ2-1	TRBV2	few	CASSGYEYNEQFF	TGTGCCAGCAGCGGATACGAGTACAATGAGCAGTTCTTC
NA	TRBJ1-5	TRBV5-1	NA	CASSLGSGNQPQHF	TGCGCCAGCAGCCTGGGGTCAGGGAACCAGCCCCAGCATTTT
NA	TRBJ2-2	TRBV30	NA	CAWSVVGFTGELFF	TGTGCCTGGAGTGTAGTAGGGTTCACCGGGGAGCTGTTTTTT
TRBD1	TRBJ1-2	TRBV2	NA	CASTLQGGYGYTF	TGTGCCAGCACCTTACAGGGGGGCTATGGCTACACCTTC
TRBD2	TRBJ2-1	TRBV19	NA	CASSGRLAGVNEQFF	TGTGCCAGTAGTGGGAGGCTAGCGGGGGTCAATGAGCAGTTCTTC
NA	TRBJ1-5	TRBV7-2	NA	CASSLALSRGQPQHF	TGTGCCAGCAGCTTAGCGCTCAGCAGGGGTCAGCCCCAGCATTTT
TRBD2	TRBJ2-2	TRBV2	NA	CASSIRGGLTGELFF	TGTGCCAGCAGTATCCGGGGGGGCCTTACCGGGGAGCTGTTTTTT
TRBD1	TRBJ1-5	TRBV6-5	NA	CASSETGNQPQHF	TGTGCCAGCAGTGAGACAGGGAATCAGCCCCAGCATTTT
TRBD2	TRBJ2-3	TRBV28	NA	CATTGLAGAVWDTQYF	TGTGCCACCACGGGACTAGCGGGGGCAGTTTGGGATACGCAGTATTTT
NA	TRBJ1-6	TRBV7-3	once	CASSVTADPNSPLHF	TGTGCCAGCAGCGTGACAGCCGACCCGAATTCACCCCTCCACTTT
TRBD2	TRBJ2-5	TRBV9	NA	CASSVVRLAGPRRETQYF	TGTGCCAGCAGCGTAGTCCGACTAGCGGGGCCCCGTAGGGAGACCCAGTACTTC
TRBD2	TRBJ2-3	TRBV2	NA	CASRVGLAGPTDTQYF	TGTGCCAGCAGGGTTGGACTAGCGGGGCCCACAGATACGCAGTATTTT
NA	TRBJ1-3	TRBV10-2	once	CASSSGPNGNTIYF	TGCGCCAGCAGCTCGGGACCGAATGGAAACACCATATATTTT
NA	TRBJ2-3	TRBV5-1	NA	CASSLVGSTDTQYF	TGCGCCAGCAGCTTGGTGGGAAGCACAGATACGCAGTATTTT
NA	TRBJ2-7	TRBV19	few	CASSRDGRYEQYF	TGTGCCAGTAGTCGGGACGGTAGGTACGAGCAGTACTTC
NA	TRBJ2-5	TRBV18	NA	CASSRQGGRQETQYF	TGTGCCAGCTCCCGGCAGGGGGGCCGCCAAGAGACCCAGTACTTC
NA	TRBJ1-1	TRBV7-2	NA	CASSLGRNTEAFF	TGTGCCAGCAGCTTAGGCAGGAACACTGAAGCTTTCTTT
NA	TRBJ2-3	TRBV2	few	CASRGTTGTDTQYF	TGTGCCAGCAGGGGGACCACAGGGACAGATACGCAGTATTTT
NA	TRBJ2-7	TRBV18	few	CASSPPTRTYEQYF	TGTGCCAGCTCACCACCGACTCGTACCTACGAGCAGTACTTC
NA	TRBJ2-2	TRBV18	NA	CASSPPGNQDIRTGELFF	TGTGCCAGCTCACCCCCGGGGAACCAGGATATCAGGACCGGGGAGCTGTTTTTT
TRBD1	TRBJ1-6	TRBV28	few	CAILDRNNSPLHF	TGTGCCATATTGGACAGGAATAATTCACCCCTCCACTTT
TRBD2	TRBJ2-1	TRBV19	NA	CASRKGGTSGGYEQFF	TGTGCCAGTCGCAAGGGCGGGACTAGCGGGGGATATGAGCAGTTCTTC
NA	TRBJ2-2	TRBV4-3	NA	CASSPTTRSTGELFF	TGCGCCAGCAGCCCGACCACTAGATCCACCGGGGAGCTGTTTTTT
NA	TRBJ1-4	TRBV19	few	CASGGRWEKLFF	TGTGCCAGTGGGGGGCGATGGGAAAAACTGTTTTTT
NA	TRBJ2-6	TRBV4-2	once	CASSQPVDRRAGANVPTF	TGTGCCAGCAGCCAACCGGTGGATAGGAGAGCTGGGGCCAACGTCCCGACTTTC
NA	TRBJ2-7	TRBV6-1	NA	CASRGSTRDEQYF	TGTGCCAGCAGAGGGTCCACCAGAGACGAGCAGTACTTC
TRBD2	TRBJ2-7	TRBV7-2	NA	CASSGASGSYEQYF	TGTGCCAGCAGCGGGGCTAGCGGGAGCTACGAGCAGTACTTC
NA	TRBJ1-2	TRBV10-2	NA	CASRDTYGYTF	TGCGCCAGCAGGGACACCTATGGCTACACCTTC
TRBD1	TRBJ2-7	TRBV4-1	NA	CASSQAPGQAYEQYF	TGCGCCAGCAGCCAAGCCCCGGGACAGGCCTACGAGCAGTACTTC
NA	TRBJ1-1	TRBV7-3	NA	CASSSQGGASNTEAFF	TGTGCCAGCAGCTCGCAGGGAGGTGCGTCGAACACTGAAGCTTTCTTT
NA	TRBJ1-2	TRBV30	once	CAWSVGLDYGYTF	TGTGCCTGGAGTGTTGGGTTAGACTATGGCTACACCTTC
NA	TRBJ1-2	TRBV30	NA	CALAAGIYGYTF	TGTGCCCTGGCGGCGGGGATCTATGGCTACACCTTC
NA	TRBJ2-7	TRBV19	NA	CASSPTLTYEQYF	TGTGCCAGTAGTCCCACACTAACCTACGAGCAGTACTTC
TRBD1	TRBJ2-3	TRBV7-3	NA	CASSLMSGPGQGDTDTQYF	TGTGCCAGCAGCTTAATGTCAGGACCGGGACAGGGGGACACAGATACGCAGTATTTT
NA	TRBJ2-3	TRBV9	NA	CASSVSGTPDTQYF	TGTGCCAGCAGCGTCTCAGGGACCCCAGATACGCAGTATTTT
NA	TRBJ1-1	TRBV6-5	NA	CASGRTNSEAFF	TGTGCCAGCGGAAGGACAAACTCTGAAGCTTTCTTT
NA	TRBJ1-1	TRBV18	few	CASSPLNTEAFF	TGTGCCAGCTCACCGCTGAACACTGAAGCTTTCTTT
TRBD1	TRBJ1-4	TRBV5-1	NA	CASSAGQAFATNEKLFF	TGCGCCAGCAGCGCAGGACAGGCCTTCGCAACTAATGAAAAACTGTTTTTT
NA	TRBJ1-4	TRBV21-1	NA	CASSERGTGRSTNEKLFF	TGTGCCAGCAGCGAACGAGGGACAGGGCGGTCCACTAATGAAAAACTGTTTTTT
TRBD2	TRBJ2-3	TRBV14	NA	CASSPFSGGTDTQYF	TGTGCCAGCAGCCCTTTTAGCGGGGGCACAGATACGCAGTATTTT
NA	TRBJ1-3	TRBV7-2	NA	CASSLVGRGNTIYF	TGTGCCAGCAGCTTAGTAGGAAGAGGAAACACCATATATTTT
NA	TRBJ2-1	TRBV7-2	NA	CASSPDSSYNEQFF	TGTGCCAGCAGCCCTGACTCCTCCTACAATGAGCAGTTCTTC
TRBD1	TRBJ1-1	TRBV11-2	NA	CASSSTTGRAFF	TGTGCCAGCAGCTCGACGACAGGGAGGGCTTTCTTT
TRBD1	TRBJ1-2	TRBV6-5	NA	CASRNRGLTYYGYTF	TGTGCCAGCAGAAACAGGGGGCTCACATACTATGGCTACACCTTC
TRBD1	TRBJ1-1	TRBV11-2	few	CASSFQGGRTEAFF	TGTGCCAGCAGCTTCCAGGGGGGGAGAACTGAAGCTTTCTTT
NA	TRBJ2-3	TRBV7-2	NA	CASSVNLGTDTQYF	TGTGCCAGCAGCGTGAATTTAGGCACAGATACGCAGTATTTT